This TCR beta chain was recovered during a study of human T cells and chemical hapten exposure. On the study more broadly: Cases of alopecia areata, totalis or universalis occurred in a predominantly female patient group. Small pooled library volume differences mainly caused per-sample TCR yield variation.

Time point specified: patch test 1, 2 weeks after DPC sensitization. Treatment here: therapeutic diphenylcyclopropenone sensitization with weekly scalp DPC. Prior to each patch test being applied, blood was drawn. Whole-study results and caveats: Clustering by CDR3 similarity yielded significantly more large clusters from expanded TCRs than controls.

This clonotype was observed many times. As yet, its antigen is unknown. TCRdb re-called the RACE reads with MiXCR, one entry per CDR3 protein. The table has around 380,000 distinct CDR3 sequences, more than 4.5% seen once. V dropped 3 bases and J dropped 3 bases, with 18 bases sitting between them. The CDR3 sequence is 16 residues long. Germline V CDR1 and CDR2: SEHNR, FQNEAQ (reference sequence). The chain has TRBV7-9 and TRBJ2-7; no definite D call. Sequences were derived from whole blood, sampled in connection with sensitization to the hapten diphenylcyclopropenone (DPC). The receptor's source is a woman between 45 and 60 years old with alopecia areata. Some clones in this sample may be carry-over from other donors' samples. The CDR3 reads CASSLALPGLDYEQYF. The CDR3, as DNA: TGTGCCAGCAGCTTGGCACTCCCGGGTCTAGACTACGAGCAGTACTTC.